This T cell receptor (beta chain) derives from a study of blood T cell repertoires in COVID-19. Overall study: The study drew acute and convalescent COVID-19 samples from the United States, Italy and Spain. In each case, the material was cDNA or gDNA derived from T cells, B-cell-depleted T cells, or PBMCs.

This clone was seen more than once but under ten times. Germline loops: CDR1 SGHTA, CDR2 FQGNSA. J gave up 2 bases and V 6 bases, and 6 bases lay outside the gene matches. The CDR3 runs 16 residues. Authors' data handling: Reference gene primer amplification yielded estimated nucleated cell counts. Data came from immunoSEQ multiplex PCR; TCRdb stores just in-frame clones and leaves some out. The V and J calls and clone size come from that table; D and trimming were worked out from the DNA. The sample has 35,000 to 40,000 clones; 81% are singletons. This TCR derives from a man older than 75 with active or convalescent COVID-19. The gene calls are TRBV7-2 and TRBJ2-1, with 11 bases matching TRBD2. The material sequenced was peripheral blood. The CDR3 DNA sequence: TGTGCCAGCAGGGCACTAGCGGGAGTACCCTACAATGAGCAGTTCTTC. Translating gives CASRALAGVPYNEQFF.